This T cell receptor (beta chain) came from a study of cytomegalovirus exposure and HLA in healthy donors. Study overall: Among the approximately 380 donors who were genotyped, approximately 83% fell in the genetic ancestry cluster that is associated with self-reported Caucasian donors. Study-wide results and caveats: Analyzed later, association rates of TCRs varied across HLA loci, with DRB1 most and HLA-C fewest.

As regards this clone: Its antigen is not identified.

13 Jbeta primers and 60 Vbeta primers were used for the PCR. Assay: immunoSEQ multiplex PCR; the TCRdb copy retains only in-frame clones and omits some. The table shows roughly 100,000 clones, with about two thirds occurring only once. Germline V CDR1 and CDR2: MNHEY, SMNVEV (reference sequence). With 5 bases clipped from V and 8 bases from J, the junction kept 10 bases outside the gene matches. This CDR3 is 14 amino acids long. Unrecorded immune exposures were likely, despite nominal health at sampling. Specimen: PBMCs. The source of this sequence is a female donor in good health and CMV-seronegative. The chain couples TRBV27 to TRBJ1-2; 8 positions match TRBD1. Written as DNA, the CDR3 is TGTGCCAGCAGTCCTCAACAGGGGGGACGGGGCTACACCTTC. It translates to CASSPQQGGRGYTF.